This TCR beta chain derives from a study of Ad26.COV2.S vaccination and SARS-CoV-2 variants. Study outcomes and limitations: It was reported that spike-specific CD8+ and CD4+ T cell responses were substantially broad after vaccination.

Profiled with immunoSEQ multiplex PCR; TCRdb holds only in-frame clones, not every one. In the table there are fewer than 400,000 clones, about 90% of which are singletons. The treatment here: roughly 18 received Ad26.COV2.S at low or high dose, single or two shots; five or six received placebo; per-sample allocation not given. The samples were gathered on day 63 after the first injection of vaccine or placebo. The V end was cut by 5 bases, the J end by 0 bases, with 7 bases between. Germline loops: CDR1 MNHEY, CDR2 SMNVEV (reference sequence). The CDR3 consists of 13 residues. A note on this clone: Its antigen remains unidentified.

V and J are TRBV27 and TRBJ1-2, with a possible D match to TRBD1 (5 bases). The receptor's source is a person between 18 and 59 years old who received the Ad26.COV2.S COVID-19 vaccine or a placebo. The specimen comprised peripheral blood, sampled in a trial of Ad26.COV2.S vaccine versus placebo. The CDR3 DNA reads TGTGCCAGCAGTCGGGACGCTAACTATGGCTACACCTTC. The encoded protein is CASSRDANYGYTF.